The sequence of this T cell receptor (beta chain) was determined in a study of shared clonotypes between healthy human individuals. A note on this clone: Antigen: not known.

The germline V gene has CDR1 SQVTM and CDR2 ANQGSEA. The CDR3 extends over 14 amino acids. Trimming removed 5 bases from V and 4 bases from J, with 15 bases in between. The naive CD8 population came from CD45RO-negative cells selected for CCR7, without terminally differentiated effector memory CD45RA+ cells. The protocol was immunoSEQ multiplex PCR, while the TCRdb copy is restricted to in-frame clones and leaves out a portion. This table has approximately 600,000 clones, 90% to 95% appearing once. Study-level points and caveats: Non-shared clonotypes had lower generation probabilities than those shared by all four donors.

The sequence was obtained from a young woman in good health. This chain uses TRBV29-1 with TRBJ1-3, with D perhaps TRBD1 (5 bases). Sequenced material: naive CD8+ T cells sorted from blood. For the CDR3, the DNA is TGCAGCGTTTCTGAGGGACTCTCAGGAAACACCATATATTTT. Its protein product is CSVSEGLSGNTIYF.